These T cell receptor beta chains were read from a single sample in a study of shared clonotypes between healthy human individuals. The protocol was immunoSEQ multiplex PCR, while the TCRdb copy is restricted to in-frame clones and leaves out a portion. This sample has around 1.4 million clones, with approximately 98.5% found just once. Sample: naive CD4+ T cells sorted from blood. The receptors were gathered from a man aged 30 to 39 in good health. Both conserved end residues are trimmed from each CDR3.

12	TRBV28	TRBJ1-2	ASSLPQYNYGYT
10	TRBV6-5	TRBJ2-2	ASMRVPGELF
14	TRBV2	TRBJ2-1	ASRERHPSSYNEQF
11	TRBV6-5	TRBJ2-3	ASSWGLAGAQY
12	TRBV7-6	TRBJ2-7	ASSLAQGFYEQY
16	TRBV11-3	TRBJ2-7	ASSLSRLAGGSSYEQY
11	TRBV14	TRBJ2-3	ASSQEGSGTQY
14	TRBV5-1	TRBJ2-7	ASSSGQGRQWYEQY
13	TRBV4-1	TRBJ2-1	ASSQVGQGYNEQF
10	TRBV29-1	TRBJ1-5	SVLVSNQPQH
10	TRBV6-6	TRBJ2-7	ASSGRLHEQY
13	TRBV5-1	TRBJ2-5	ASSTGTGGQETQY
11	TRBV6-1	TRBJ2-7	ASRDRGVNEQY
12	TRBV9	TRBJ2-3	ASSVERSTDTQY
13	TRBV5-4	TRBJ1-2	ASRSGPFPSYGYT
13	TRBV9	TRBJ2-1	ASSVRAGGPDEQF
14	TRBV28	TRBJ2-7	ASSRDLVNQPYEQY
13	TRBV28	TRBJ2-2	ASTPPAGAAGELF
13	TRBV4-1	TRBJ2-1	ASSQGLAETNEQF
16	TRBV5-1	TRBJ2-1	ASSLEAQPYRSYNEQF
14	TRBV7-9	TRBJ2-7	ASSSKSQAGEHEQY
12	TRBV7-2	TRBJ2-5	ASSSQGPPETQY
11	TRBV6-5	TRBJ2-2	ASSRLNTGELF
9	TRBV7-6	TRBJ2-1	ASRGNNEQF